The T cell receptor beta chain under discussion was sequenced for a study of blood T cell repertoires in COVID-19. The wider study: Samples taken during acute and convalescent COVID-19 were collected in the United States, Italy and Spain. T cells, B-cell-depleted T cells, or PBMCs provided the cDNA or gDNA that served as material.

Using immunoSEQ multiplex PCR, the repertoire was profiled, and TCRdb retains in-frame clones only, with some absent. The sample lists fewer than 90,000 clones; more than 85% were seen once. V was trimmed by 4 bases and J by 2 bases, leaving 12 bases between them. CDR1 is MNHEY, CDR2 SVGEGT, per germline. The CDR3 extends over 14 amino acids. The source material was peripheral blood. The receptor's source is a man between 65 and 79 years old with active COVID-19. V and J are TRBV6-2 or TRBV6-3 and TRBJ2-7, with D possibly being TRBD1 (5 bases). CDR3 loop: CASSSQGQTYEQYF. CDR3 DNA sequence: TGTGCCAGCAGTTCCCAGGGCCAAACCTACGAGCAGTACTTC.